The subject of this entry is one T cell receptor beta chain. The CDR3 runs to 16 residues. The data were taken from a study of CD8+ T cells in alopecia areata. Overall study: Oral tofacitinib, 5 to 10 mg twice daily, was given in an open-label trial. Tofacitinib continued for 6 to 18 months and was then withheld for 6 months.

RNA was isolated and reverse transcribed to cDNA, the sequencing template. The assay was immunoSEQ multiplex PCR, and TCRdb's table has in-frame clones only and misses some. The sample has about 190,000 clones; over 50% are singletons. The source is a human donor with alopecia areata. The sequenced sample was CD4+ T cells sorted from blood, obtained at week 0. The chain joins TRBV21-1 to TRBJ1-5. TRBV21-1 is an annotated pseudogene. In DNA form, the CDR3 reads TGTGCCAGCAGCAAAGCGCGTGGGGTCCCCAATCAGCCCCAGCATTTT. This gives the protein CASSKARGVPNQPQHF.